Included here is one T cell receptor beta chain sequence, with context. CDR3 length: 16 amino acids. The germline CDR1 and CDR2 sequences are WSHSY and SAAADI. Germline trimming cut 3 bases from V and 1 base from J; bases unmatched to any gene: 6. The sample belongs to a study of blood T cell repertoires in COVID-19. At the level of the study: Sites across the United States, Italy and Spain contributed samples from acute and convalescent COVID-19. T cells, B-cell-depleted T cells, or PBMCs provided the cDNA or gDNA that served as material.

Study processing details: Estimation of nucleated cell counts was performed using reference gene primer amplification. Some clones are missing from TCRdb's copy, which holds only in-frame ones; the method was immunoSEQ multiplex PCR. That table furnishes V, J and clone size, whereas the DNA furnished D and trimming. The sample lists 90,000 or so clones; 81% were seen once. Input material: peripheral blood. This receptor was obtained from an elderly man with active or convalescent COVID-19. This chain uses TRBV10-2 with TRBJ2-3; TRBD2 aligns across 8 bases. CDR3 nucleotide sequence: TGCGCCAGCAGTGACGGGGGGGCGGGGGGCACAGATACGCAGTATTTT. As protein: CASSDGGAGGTDTQYF.